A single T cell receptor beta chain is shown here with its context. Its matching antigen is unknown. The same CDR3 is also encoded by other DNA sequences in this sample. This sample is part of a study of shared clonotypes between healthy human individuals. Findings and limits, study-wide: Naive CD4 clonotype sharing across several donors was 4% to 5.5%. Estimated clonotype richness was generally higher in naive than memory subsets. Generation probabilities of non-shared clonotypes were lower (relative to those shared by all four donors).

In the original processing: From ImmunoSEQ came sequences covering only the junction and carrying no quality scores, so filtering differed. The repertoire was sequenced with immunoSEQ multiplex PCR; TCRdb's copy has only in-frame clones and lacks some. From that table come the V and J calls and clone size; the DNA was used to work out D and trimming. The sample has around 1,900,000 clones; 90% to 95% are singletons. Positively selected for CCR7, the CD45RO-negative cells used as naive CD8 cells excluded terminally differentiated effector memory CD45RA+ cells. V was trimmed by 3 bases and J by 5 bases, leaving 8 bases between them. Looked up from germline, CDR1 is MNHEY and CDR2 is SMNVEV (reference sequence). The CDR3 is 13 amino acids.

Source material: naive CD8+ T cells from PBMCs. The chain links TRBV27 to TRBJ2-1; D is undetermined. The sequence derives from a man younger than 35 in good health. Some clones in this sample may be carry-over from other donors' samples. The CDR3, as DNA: TGTGCCAGCAGTTTTGGCCGGAACAATGAGCAGTTCTTC. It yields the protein CASSFGRNNEQFF.